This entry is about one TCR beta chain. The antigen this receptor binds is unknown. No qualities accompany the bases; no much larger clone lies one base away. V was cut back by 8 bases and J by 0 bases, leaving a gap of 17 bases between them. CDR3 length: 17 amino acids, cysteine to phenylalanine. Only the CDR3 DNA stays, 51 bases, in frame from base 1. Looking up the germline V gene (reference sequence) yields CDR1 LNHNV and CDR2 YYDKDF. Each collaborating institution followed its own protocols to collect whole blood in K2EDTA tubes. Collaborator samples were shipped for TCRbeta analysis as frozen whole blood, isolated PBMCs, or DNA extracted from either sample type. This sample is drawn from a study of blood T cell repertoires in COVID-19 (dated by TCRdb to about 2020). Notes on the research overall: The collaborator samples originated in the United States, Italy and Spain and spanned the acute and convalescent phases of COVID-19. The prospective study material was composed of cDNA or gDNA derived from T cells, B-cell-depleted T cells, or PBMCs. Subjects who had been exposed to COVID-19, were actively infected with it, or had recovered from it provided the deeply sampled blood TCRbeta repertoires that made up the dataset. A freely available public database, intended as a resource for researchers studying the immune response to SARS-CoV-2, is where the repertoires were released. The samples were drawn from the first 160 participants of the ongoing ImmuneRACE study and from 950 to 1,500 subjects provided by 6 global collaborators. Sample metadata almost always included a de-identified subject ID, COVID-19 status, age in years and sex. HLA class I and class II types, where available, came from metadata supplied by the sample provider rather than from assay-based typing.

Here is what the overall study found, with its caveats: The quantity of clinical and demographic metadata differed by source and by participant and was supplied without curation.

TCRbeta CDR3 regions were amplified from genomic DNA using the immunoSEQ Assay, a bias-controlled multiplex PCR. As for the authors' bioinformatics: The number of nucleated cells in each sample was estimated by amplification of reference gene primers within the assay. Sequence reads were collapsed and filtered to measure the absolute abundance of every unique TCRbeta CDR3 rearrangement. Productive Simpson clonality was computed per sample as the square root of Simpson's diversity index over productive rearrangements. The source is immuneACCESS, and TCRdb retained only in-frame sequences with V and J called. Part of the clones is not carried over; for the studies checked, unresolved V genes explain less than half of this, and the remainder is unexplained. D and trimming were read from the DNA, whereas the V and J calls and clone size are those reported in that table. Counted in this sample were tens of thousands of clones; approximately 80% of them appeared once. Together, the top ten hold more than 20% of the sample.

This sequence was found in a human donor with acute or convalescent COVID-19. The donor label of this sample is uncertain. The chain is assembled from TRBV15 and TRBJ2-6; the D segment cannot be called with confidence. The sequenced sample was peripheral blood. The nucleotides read TGTGCCACCCACGCAGATCAGCAGGCCTCTGGGGCCAACGTCCTGACTTTC. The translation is CATHADQQASGANVLTF.